In its sample, the clone carrying this T cell receptor beta chain was seen many times. Alongside a J-beta primer mix, a sample-barcoded 5' primer served in a second PCR lasting 7 to 11 cycles. In TCRdb, the 5' RACE reads were re-called with MiXCR into one record per CDR3 protein. The data contain approximately 850,000 distinct CDR3 sequences, over 45% of them singletons. This entry comes from a study of blood T cells in healthy people across ages. The germline gives CDR1 SGDLS, CDR2 YYNGEE. The V end lost 0 bases, the J end lost 3 bases, and 19 bases lay between the germline ends. The CDR3 is 17 residues long.

Sequenced sample: blood. The rearrangement links TRBV9 to TRBJ2-7; the D gene is possibly TRBD2 (6 bases). The clonotype originates from a man aged 30 to 45 in good health. For the CDR3, the DNA is TGTGCCAGCAGCGTAGCGGTCCGGCGGGACCGCTTCTACGAGCAGTACTTC. This sequence encodes CASSVAVRRDRFYEQYF.